Each of the 20 T cell receptor beta chains below was sequenced from the same sample in a study of blood T cell repertoires in COVID-19. Measured with immunoSEQ multiplex PCR; TCRdb has only the in-frame clones, and not every one. In the table there are approximately 110,000 clones, 75% to 90% of which are singletons. Material for sequencing was peripheral blood. Receptors were obtained from a woman of 80 years or more with acute or convalescent COVID-19.

The chain combines TRBV11-2 with TRBJ2-3; the D gene is possibly TRBD2 (7 bases). Looked up from germline, CDR1 is SGHAT and CDR2 is FQNNGV. CDR3 length: 15 amino acids. V shed 5 bases and J shed 1 base, with 13 bases lying between them. CDR3 amino acids: CASSHRGAGTDTQYF. DNA for the CDR3: TGTGCCAGCAGCCACCGGGGGGCCGGCACAGATACGCAGTATTTT.

The rearrangement links TRBV19 to TRBJ1-1; D remains ambiguous. CDR1 and CDR2 from the germline V gene are LNHDA and SQIVND (reference sequence). Deletions cut 4 bases from V and 3 bases from J, with 9 bases between. This CDR3 region has 13 residues. The CDR3, as DNA: TGTGCCAGTAGTACCACTACGGACACTGAAGCTTTCTTT. Its protein product is CASSTTTDTEAFF.

The chain combines TRBV29-1 with TRBJ2-3, with TRBD2 identical over 8 bases. Losses at the gene ends were 1 base for V and 5 bases for J; bases not matched to a gene: 8. The CDR3 loop spans 15 amino acids. Germline CDR1 SQVTM, CDR2 ANQGSEA. The CDR3 sequence: CSVEAGSGGVDTQYF. The CDR3 DNA sequence: TGCAGCGTTGAAGCTGGATCGGGGGGGGTAGATACGCAGTATTTT.

The chain joins TRBV7-2 to TRBJ1-2; D might be TRBD1 (6 bases). Germline CDR1 is SGHTA and CDR2 is FQGNSA. Trimming cost V 4 bases and J 2 bases, with 11 bases left between them. The CDR3 is 14 amino acids. CDR3 residues: CASSSRTENYGYTF. The DNA for the CDR3 is TGTGCCAGCAGCTCCCGGACAGAGAACTATGGCTACACCTTC.

The chain employs TRBV11-2 and TRBJ2-7; 11 bases are shared with TRBD1. With V trimmed by 5 bases and J by 1 base, 10 bases remained unmatched. This CDR3 is built from 17 residues. Germline V lookup: CDR1 SGHAT, CDR2 FQNNGV. The CDR3 DNA follows: TGTGCCAGCAGCGGAGGGACAGGGGGTTCGGTTTCCTACGAGCAGTACTTC. As protein: CASSGGTGGSVSYEQYF.

The chain combines TRBV9 with TRBJ1-4; 9 bases line up with TRBD1. The CDR3 is made up of 16 amino acids. The germline CDR1 and CDR2 sequences are SGDLS and YYNGEE. The V gene end was trimmed by 4 bases and the J gene end by 3 bases; junction bases not matched to a gene: 7. The CDR3 protein is CASSPGQGTANEKLFF. The CDR3 region has the DNA TGTGCCAGCAGCCCGGGACAGGGAACGGCTAATGAAAAACTGTTTTTT.

This clone showed up just once. J is TRBJ2-7 and V is TRBV28; perhaps TRBD2 as D (5 bases). Germline CDR1 MDHEN, CDR2 SYDVKM. The CDR3 is 16 residues long. The ends were cut back, 6 bases at V and 1 base at J, with 19 bases in the middle. CDR3: CASRPFTSSRSYEQYF. CDR3 nucleotide sequence: TGTGCCAGCAGACCATTTACCTCTAGCAGGTCCTACGAGCAGTACTTC.

V usage is TRBV10-3 and J usage is TRBJ2-7; 9 positions match TRBD1. This CDR3 contains 13 residues. CDR1 and CDR2 (germline): ENHRY, SYGVKD. Trimming took 7 bases from V and 4 from J; bases not matched to a gene: 5. The CDR3 bases are TGTGCCATCAAGGCCGGACAGGGGTACGAGCAGTACTTC. Translated, it gives CAIKAGQGYEQYF.

The chain employs TRBV5-4 and TRBJ1-6; D uncertain. There are 14 residues in the CDR3. The ends were cut back, 2 bases at V and 9 bases at J, with 12 bases in the middle. The germline gives CDR1 SGHNT, CDR2 YYREEE (reference sequence). CDR3 in DNA: TGTGCCAGCAGCTTCGGGTGGTGGCCTTCACCCCTCCACTTT. It specifies CASSFGWWPSPLHF.

The chain carries TRBV28 and TRBJ1-2, with D possibly matching TRBD1 (5 bases). The CDR3 consists of 12 residues. Germline V gene data show CDR1 as MDHEN and CDR2 as SYDVKM. The V end lost 5 bases, the J end lost 5 bases, and 9 bases lay between the germline ends. The CDR3 loop is CASSLGAYGYTF. CDR3 sequence (DNA): TGTGCCAGCAGTCTAGGGGCTTATGGCTACACCTTC.

The chain carries TRBV7-9 and TRBJ2-2; D may be TRBD1 (5 bases). This CDR3 comprises 13 residues. V gave up 2 bases and J gave up 6 bases, with 7 bases separating them. Germline CDR1 is SEHNR and CDR2 is FQNEAQ (reference sequence). The CDR3 loop reads CASSLKGPGELFF. DNA for the CDR3: TGTGCCAGCAGCTTAAAGGGGCCCGGGGAGCTGTTTTTT.

The chain couples TRBV2 to TRBJ2-2; TRBD1 matches at 7 bases. The germline V gene encodes CDR1 SNHLY and CDR2 FYNNEI. Trimming at V came to 6 bases and at J to 4 bases, leaving 8 bases not matched to a gene. The CDR3 has 15 amino acids. CDR3 coding DNA: TGTGCCAGCAGATTCTCCGGGACAGTCACCGGGGAGCTGTTTTTT. This translates into CASRFSGTVTGELFF.

The chain combines TRBV3-1 (or the pseudogene TRBV3-2) with TRBJ2-7, with TRBD2 matching over 15 bases. Germline V gives CDR1 LGHDT, CDR2 YNNKEL (reference sequence). The ends lost 2 bases at V and 9 bases at J; junction bases unmatched: 11. This CDR3 comprises 17 residues. CDR3 in DNA: TGTGCCAGCAGCCAAAGGGGACTAGCGGGGGGAATAGGCGGGCAGTACTTC. Its protein is CASSQRGLAGGIGGQYF.

With respect to this clone: This specimen includes other DNA sequences encoding the same CDR3. The chain has TRBV2 and TRBJ1-6, with 9 bases aligning to TRBD1. Unmatched junction bases numbered 10, after V lost 6 bases and J lost 7 bases. Germline loops: CDR1 SNHLY, CDR2 FYNNEI. The CDR3 is made up of 16 amino acids. Here the CDR3 DNA reads TGTGCCAGCAGCGCGGACAGGGGCAACAGCAATTCACCCCTCCACTTT. Amino acids: CASSADRGNSNSPLHF.

J is TRBJ2-3 and V is TRBV10-3; TRBD2 matches 8 bases. J was trimmed by 2 bases and V by 2 bases; bases with no gene match: 12. Germline CDR1 is ENHRY and CDR2 is SYGVKD. This CDR3 contains 18 residues. The CDR3 DNA follows: TGTGCCATCAGTGAGCAGACCGGGACTAGGTCCCTCACAGATACGCAGTATTTT. Encoded protein: CAISEQTGTRSLTDTQYF.

The CDR3 DNA reads TGTGCCAGTAGTATGGGGTTCACTAGCGGGTCGTACAATGAGCAGTTCTTC. This gives the protein CASSMGFTSGSYNEQFF. The rearrangement joins TRBV19 to TRBJ2-1; 9 bases are a match to TRBD2. V trimming: 3 bases; J trimming: 4 bases; junction bases outside the gene matches: 10. CDR1 is LNHDA, CDR2 SQIVND, per germline (reference sequence). The CDR3 is 17 amino acids.

The CDR3 here is CASSLESYSNQPQHF. In DNA, the CDR3 is TGTGCCAGCAGCTTAGAGAGCTATAGCAATCAGCCCCAGCATTTT. The chain employs TRBV7-2 and TRBJ1-5, with unresolved D. The CDR3 contains 15 residues. Germline loops: CDR1 SGHTA, CDR2 FQGNSA. The V gene lost 1 base and the J gene lost 0 bases, with 7 bases spanning the gap.

The gene calls are TRBV2 and TRBJ2-7, with D maybe TRBD2 (7 bases). CDR1 is SNHLY and CDR2 is FYNNEI in the germline V gene. V was trimmed by 4 bases and J by 1 base, leaving 14 bases between them. The CDR3 length is 15 residues. The CDR3 here is CASSVGGGPSYEQYF. In nucleotides, the CDR3 is TGTGCCAGCAGTGTTGGGGGGGGGCCTTCCTACGAGCAGTACTTC.

V usage is TRBV6-5 and J usage is TRBJ2-2; perhaps TRBD1 as D (5 bases). V dropped 0 bases and J dropped 7 bases, with 12 bases sitting between them. The CDR3 sequence is 15 residues long. CDR1 and CDR2 (germline): MNHEY, SVGAGI. The DNA for the CDR3 is TGTGCCAGCAGTTACTCTCAGGGCAGGGTCGGGGAGCTGTTTTTT. This translates into CASSYSQGRVGELFF.

The chain is built from TRBV6-5 and TRBJ1-2, with 8 positions matching TRBD1. V dropped 2 bases and J dropped 4; count of bases not matched to a gene: 6. CDR3 size: 15 residues. The germline V gene has CDR1 MNHEY and CDR2 SVGAGI. CDR3 sequence (DNA): TGTGCCAGCAGTTACGGGGACAGGCCGGGCTATGGCTACACCTTC. Encoded protein: CASSYGDRPGYGYTF.